This T cell receptor beta chain was documented in a study of human T cells and chemical hapten exposure. The wider study: Small pooled library volume differences chiefly drove per-sample TCR yield variation. General study results and limits: DPC sensitization did not alter TCRs above 1 in 1000 frequency.

Authors' analysis steps: Sample TCR counts, which ranged from about 20,000 to 750,000, had a median of 95,638. A single record per CDR3 protein comes from TCRdb applying MiXCR to the RACE reads. These V and J calls rely on TCRdb rather than the paper's analysis. The table has fewer than 85,000 distinct CDR3 sequences, approximately 8.1% seen once. Germline CDR1 reads SGHNT; CDR2 reads YYREEE (reference sequence). The CDR3 length is 13 residues. The J segment lost 5 bases and the V segment lost 4 bases, leaving 2 bases of the junction unmatched. Noted time point: healthy volunteer bleed at 6 weeks. The study extracted total RNA from unfractionated whole blood. This clonotype showed up many times. Its antigen is unknown.

This sequence originates from a female donor in good health. Some clones in this sample may be carry-over from other donors' samples. The chain combines TRBV5-4 with TRBJ2-3; TRBD1 agrees at 9 bases. Sequences were obtained from whole blood. This CDR3 is CASSRDREDTQYF. In DNA, the CDR3 is TGTGCCAGCAGCCGGGACAGGGAAGATACGCAGTATTTT.